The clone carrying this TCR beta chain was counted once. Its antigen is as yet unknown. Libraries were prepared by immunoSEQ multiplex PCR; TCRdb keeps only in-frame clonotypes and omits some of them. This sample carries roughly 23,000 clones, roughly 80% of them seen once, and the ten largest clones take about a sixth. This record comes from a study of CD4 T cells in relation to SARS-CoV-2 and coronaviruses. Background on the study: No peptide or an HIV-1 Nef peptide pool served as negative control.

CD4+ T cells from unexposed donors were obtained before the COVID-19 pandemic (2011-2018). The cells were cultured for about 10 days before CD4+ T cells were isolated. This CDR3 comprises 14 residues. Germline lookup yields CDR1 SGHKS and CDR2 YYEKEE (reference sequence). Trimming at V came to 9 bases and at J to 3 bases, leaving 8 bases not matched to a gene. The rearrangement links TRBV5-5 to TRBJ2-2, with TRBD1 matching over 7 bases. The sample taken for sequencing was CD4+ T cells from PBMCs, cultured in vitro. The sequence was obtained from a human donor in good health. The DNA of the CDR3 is TGTGCCACCAGAGGGCAGGGGGACACCGGGGAGCTGTTTTTT. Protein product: CATRGQGDTGELFF.